This T cell receptor beta chain was identified in a study of blood T cell repertoires in COVID-19. About the research overall: T cells, B-cell-depleted T cells, or PBMCs supplied cDNA or gDNA.

This clone has just one count. Per the study methods: The assay estimated nucleated cells by amplifying reference gene primers. The repertoire was sequenced with immunoSEQ multiplex PCR; TCRdb's copy has only in-frame clones and lacks some. V and J calls and clone size are as listed in that table; D and trimming were resolved from the DNA. There are 120,000 or so clones in the sample; about 89% occur only once, and around 3.4% lies in the top ten. CDR3 length: 14 amino acids. Germline CDR1 and CDR2: MNHNY and SVGAGI (reference sequence). The junction had 5 bases not matched to a gene; V was cut back by 7 bases and J by 1 base.

The source material was peripheral blood. This clonotype was sampled from a woman aged 55-75 years with acute or convalescent COVID-19. This chain uses TRBV6-6 with TRBJ1-1, with TRBD1 matching 8 bases. The CDR3 loop is CASTKTGANTEAFF. The CDR3 coding sequence is TGTGCCAGCACTAAGACAGGGGCGAACACTGAAGCTTTCTTT.